Following are 25 T cell receptor beta chains from one sample sequenced in a study of blood T cells in healthy people across ages. Then a second PCR, running roughly 7 to 11 cycles, was carried out with a sample-barcoded 5' primer and a J-beta primer mix. TCRdb reprocessed the 5' RACE reads with MiXCR, giving one entry per CDR3 protein. This sample carries 500,000 to 700,000 distinct CDR3 sequences, around 31% of them seen once, and the ten largest clones take around a sixth. Sequencing was carried out using blood. The receptors originated from an elderly woman in good health.

This clonotype was counted at least ten times. The chain uses TRBV2 and TRBJ2-1; D is undetermined. The V and J ends lost 7 bases and 7 bases respectively, with 5 bases between them. The CDR3 sequence is 10 residues long. CDR1 is SNHLY and CDR2 is FYNNEI in the germline V gene. CDR3 loop: CASTGNEQFF. The CDR3 coding sequence is TGTGCCAGCACTGGGAATGAGCAGTTCTTC.

This clonotype was seen only once. Just one base apart from a much larger clone, this may be a read error. The V gene is TRBV18, the J gene TRBJ2-7; a possible D gene is TRBD1 (7 bases). Germline CDR1 KGHSH, CDR2 LQKENI. The CDR3 is 15 residues long. The CDR3 DNA follows: TGTGTCAGCTCATCAGGGCAGGGGGGATTCTACGAGCAGTACTTC. The encoded protein is CVSSSGQGGFYEQYF.

Concerning this clonotype itself: A single base separates this from a much larger clone, so it may be a read error. The chain is built from TRBV24-1 and TRBJ2-1; 14 bases align to TRBD2. The CDR3 consists of 16 residues. The trim removed 5 bases at V and 8 bases at J, leaving 7 bases unmatched. Germline V gives CDR1 KGHDR, CDR2 SFDVKD. CDR3 region: CATSAPTSGGGDEQFF. The CDR3 DNA is TGTGCCACCAGTGCCCCGACTAGCGGGGGGGGCGATGAGCAGTTCTTC.

This clonotype was seen more than once but under ten times. Just one base apart from a much larger clone, this may be a read error. The rearrangement links TRBV7-9 to TRBJ2-7, with D hard to call. The CDR3 spans 14 residues. CDR1 and CDR2 (germline): SEHNR, FQNEAQ (reference sequence). V was shortened by 4 bases and J by 3 bases, with 13 bases between the two germline ends. Here the CDR3 reads CASSCLGQNYEQYF. The CDR3 bases are TGTGCCAGCAGCTGTCTTGGGCAGAACTACGAGCAGTACTTC.

Of note for this clonotype: Given a much more abundant clone one base away, this may be a read error. The chain links TRBV7-6 to TRBJ2-7; D assignment may be TRBD1 or TRBD2 (6 bases each). The CDR3 is made up of 16 amino acids. The germline V gene has CDR1 SGHVS and CDR2 FNYEAQ. The CDR3 DNA reads as TGTGCCAACAGCTTATTTGGTTGGGGGCAGGCGGGAGAGCAGTACTTC. Residues: CANSLFGWGQAGEQYF. Variable domain in full (rest from reference TRBV7-6 and TRBJ2-7): GAGVSQSPRYKVTKRGQDVALRCDPISGHVSLYWYRQALGQGPEFLTYFNYEAQQDKSGLPNDRFSAERPEGSISTLTIQRTEQRDSAMYRCANSLFGWGQAGEQYFGPGTRLTVT.

In the case of this clonotype: This may arise from a read error, as a much more abundant clone is one base away. The chain combines TRBV6-2 or TRBV6-3 with TRBJ2-5, with a tentative D call TRBD2 (5 bases). V shed 5 bases and J shed 3 bases, with 16 bases lying between them. Germline CDR1 reads MNHEY; CDR2 reads SVGEGT. CDR3 size: 15 residues. In DNA form, the CDR3 reads TGTGCCAGCAGTCACGTCGGACTGACCAAAGAGACCCAGTACTTC. The encoded protein is CASSHVGLTKETQYF.

V and J are TRBV6-6 and TRBJ2-5; tentatively, D is TRBD2 (6 bases). The CDR3 has 15 residues. Germline V lookup: CDR1 MNHNY, CDR2 SVGAGI (reference sequence). The V end lost 1 base, the J end lost 11 bases, and 20 bases lay between the germline ends. CDR3 DNA: TGTGCCAGCAGTTACTTGGCGGGGCAACGCAATGAGCAGTACTTC. This encodes CASSYLAGQRNEQYF.

The V and J genes are TRBV7-2 and TRBJ1-2, with 9 bases aligning to TRBD1. CDR3 length: 13 amino acids. Germline trimming cut 5 bases from V and 8 bases from J; bases unmatched to any gene: 6. Germline CDR1 and CDR2: SGHTA and FQGNSA. In DNA, the CDR3 is TGTGCCAGCAGCCGAGGGACAGGGAGAGGCTACACCTTC. As protein: CASSRGTGRGYTF. Filled out from reference TRBV7-2 and TRBJ1-2, the complete variable domain reads GAGVSQSPSNKVTEKGKDVELRCDPISGHTALYWYRQSLGQGLEFLIYFQGNSAPDKSGLPSDRFSAERTGGSVSTLTIQRTQQEDSAVYLCASSRGTGRGYTFGSGTRLTVV.

In this sample, this clonotype turned up a few times. V gene TRBV7-6 combines with J gene TRBJ2-7; D gene uncertain. This CDR3 spans 12 amino acids. Looked up from germline, CDR1 is SGHVS and CDR2 is FNYEAQ. Trimming took off 5 bases at V and 7 bases at J, with 12 bases between the two ends. The CDR3: CASSPILGEQYF. DNA of the CDR3: TGTGCCAGCAGCCCGATATTGGGGGAGCAGTACTTC. The full variable domain, its missing parts supplied by reference TRBV7-6 and TRBJ2-7, is GAGVSQSPRYKVTKRGQDVALRCDPISGHVSLYWYRQALGQGPEFLTYFNYEAQQDKSGLPNDRFSAERPEGSISTLTIQRTEQRDSAMYRCASSPILGEQYFGPGTRLTVT.

This clonotype was recorded a few times. One base away lies a much larger clone, so this may be a sequencing read error. The chain couples TRBV7-2 to TRBJ2-1; 7 positions agree with TRBD2. The germline V gene encodes CDR1 SGHTA and CDR2 FQGNSA. This CDR3 spans 13 amino acids. V lost 3 bases, J lost 6 bases, and 2 bases stayed unmatched. CDR3 DNA sequence: TGTGCCAGCAGCTTCGGGGGGACCAATGAGCAGTTCTTC. Its protein product is CASSFGGTNEQFF. The whole variable domain, remainder taken from reference TRBV7-2 and TRBJ2-1, is GAGVSQSPSNKVTEKGKDVELRCDPISGHTALYWYRQSLGQGLEFLIYFQGNSAPDKSGLPSDRFSAERTGGSVSTLTIQRTQQEDSAVYLCASSFGGTNEQFFGPGTRLTVL.

The chain combines TRBV9 with TRBJ2-7; the D is unclear. Germline CDR1 and CDR2: SGDLS and YYNGEE. V dropped 0 bases and J dropped 7 bases, with 8 bases sitting between them. The CDR3 has 12 residues. The CDR3 protein is CASSVVGYEQYF. The CDR3 DNA reads as TGTGCCAGCAGCGTAGTGGGATATGAGCAGTACTTC.

The V gene is TRBV11-2, the J gene TRBJ1-1; TRBD1 matches at 10 bases. V shed 8 bases and J 5 bases; nucleotides not matched to a gene: 5. The germline V gene has CDR1 SGHAT and CDR2 FQNNGV. The CDR3 covers 13 residues. Here the CDR3 DNA reads TGTGCCAGCGGAGGGACAGGGGTGACTGAAGCTTTCTTT. This sequence encodes CASGGTGVTEAFF.

This clonotype showed up just a few times. The genes are TRBV6-5 and TRBJ2-2; 8 positions agree with TRBD1. The CDR3 length is 16 residues. Looked up from germline, CDR1 is MNHEY and CDR2 is SVGAGI. Trimming took 11 bases from V and 1 from J; bases not matched to a gene: 12. CDR3 coding DNA: TGTGCCGGCGGCCCGTTAGGGACAGGGAACACCGGGGAGCTGTTTTTT. Its translation: CAGGPLGTGNTGELFF.

This clonotype was counted ten times or more. The chain uses TRBV3-1 and TRBJ1-5; D call uncertain. This CDR3 comprises 14 residues. The germline V gene encodes CDR1 LGHDT and CDR2 YNNKEL (reference sequence). Trimming cost V 4 bases and J 2 bases, with 9 bases left between them. CDR3 sequence (DNA): TGTGCCAGCAGCCCCGGGCCGGGCAATCAGCCCCAGCATTTT. Translating gives CASSPGPGNQPQHF.

Ten or more counts support this clonotype. The genes are TRBV20-1 and TRBJ2-1; 10 bases are shared with TRBD1. Germline V gene sequence: CDR1 DFQATT, CDR2 SNEGSKA (reference sequence). With 0 bases clipped from V and 12 bases from J, the junction kept 11 bases outside the gene matches. This CDR3 spans 15 amino acids. The CDR3 nucleotides are TGCAGTGCTAGAGATGGCGGGGACAGGGGCAGAGGGCAGTTCTTC. Protein sequence: CSARDGGDRGRGQFF.

The rearrangement uses TRBV6-2 or TRBV6-3 and TRBJ1-1; D remains ambiguous. Germline values: CDR1 MNHEY, CDR2 SVGEGT. The V end was cut by 6 bases, the J end by 0 bases, with 11 bases between. There are 14 residues in the CDR3. CDR3 sequence reads: CASRTTGMNTEAFF. For the CDR3, the DNA is TGTGCCAGCAGGACAACGGGGATGAACACTGAAGCTTTCTTT.

Notes on this clonotype: A much larger clone lies one base from this, so it may be a read error. This chain connects TRBV7-9 to TRBJ2-1; 7 nucleotides agree with TRBD1. The CDR3 is 17 amino acids. The germline gives CDR1 SEHNR, CDR2 FQNEAQ (reference sequence). The CDR3 region is CTSLKRPGQRVDNEQFF. The CDR3 region has the DNA TGTACCAGCCTCAAAAGGCCGGGACAGAGAGTTGACAATGAGCAGTTCTTC.

This clonotype has just a few counts. V and J are TRBV20-1 and TRBJ2-7, with 8 bases fitting TRBD2. Germline V gene sequence: CDR1 DFQATT, CDR2 SNEGSKA (reference sequence). The CDR3 has 13 residues. V was clipped by 3 bases and J by 3 bases; unmatched bases: 4. The CDR3 loop is CSASSGVLYEQYF. As DNA, the CDR3 is TGCAGTGCTAGTAGCGGGGTCCTCTACGAGCAGTACTTC.

This chain links TRBV29-1 with TRBJ1-1, with D possibly being TRBD1 (5 bases). CDR1 and CDR2 (germline): SQVTM, ANQGSEA. V dropped 4 bases and J dropped 0 bases, with 12 bases sitting between them. This CDR3 has 14 amino acids. The CDR3: CSVVAGLMNTEAFF. The CDR3 region has the DNA TGCAGCGTTGTAGCAGGGCTCATGAACACTGAAGCTTTCTTT.

The chain is built from TRBV30 and TRBJ1-5, with 9 bases that match TRBD1. The J segment lost 7 bases and the V segment lost 2 bases, leaving 6 bases of the junction unmatched. The CDR3 has 14 residues. Germline CDR1 and CDR2: GTSNPN and SVGIG (reference sequence). CDR3 sequence (DNA): TGTGCCTGGAGTCTAAGGACAGGGGAGCAGCCCCAGCATTTT. It yields the protein CAWSLRTGEQPQHF.

Note on this clonotype: Being one base from a much bigger clone, this may be a read error. The V gene is TRBV6-2 or TRBV6-3, the J gene TRBJ2-5, with TRBD2 matching over 8 bases. The CDR3 length is 17 residues. V lost 2 bases to trimming and J lost 11 bases; unmatched junction nucleotides: 19. Germline V gene sequence: CDR1 MNHEY, CDR2 SVGEGT. In nucleotides, the CDR3 is TGTGCCAGCAGTTACCTCCGGGGGGGCCCTTCGAACAATGAGCAGTACTTC. Its translation is CASSYLRGGPSNNEQYF.

This clonotype was observed a handful of times. CDR3 DNA: TGTGCCAGCTCAACCGGGACGACCGGGTTTGGAGCTTTCTTT. The encoded protein is CASSTGTTGFGAFF. J is TRBJ1-1 and V is TRBV18; tentative D call: TRBD1 (5 bases). The germline V and J ends were trimmed by 5 bases and 10 bases, with 20 bases remaining between them. The CDR3 is 14 amino acids. Looked up from germline, CDR1 is KGHSH and CDR2 is LQKENI.

This clonotype was seen at least ten times. This chain joins TRBV6-5 and TRBJ2-7; D may be TRBD2 (6 bases). The CDR3 sequence is 15 residues long. CDR1 MNHEY and CDR2 SVGAGI come from the germline V gene. V dropped 6 bases and J dropped 4 bases, with 19 bases sitting between them. The chain's CDR3 is CASRHRDSGSYEQYF. CDR3 nucleotides: TGTGCCAGCAGGCACCGGGACTCCGGGTCTTACGAGCAGTACTTC.

This clonotype appeared many times. The chain carries TRBV6-6 and TRBJ1-2; 10 positions agree with TRBD1. The germline V gene has CDR1 MNHNY and CDR2 SVGAGI (reference sequence). The CDR3 loop spans 16 amino acids. Trimming took 6 bases from V and 0 from J; bases not matched to a gene: 7. In DNA form, the CDR3 reads TGTGCCAGCAGCCCCGGGACAGGGGAAGCTAACTATGGCTACACCTTC. The encoded protein is CASSPGTGEANYGYTF.

The sample holds many counts of this clonotype. This chain links TRBV2 with TRBJ2-1; 7 bases are a match to TRBD2. The CDR3 totals 15 residues. Germline V gene data show CDR1 as SNHLY and CDR2 as FYNNEI. After removal of 5 bases from V and 12 bases from J, the junction contained 16 bases not matched to a gene. The CDR3 bases are TGTGCCAGCAGTTCCGGGCTAATAGCGGGTGGAGGGCAGTTCTTC. Its protein product is CASSSGLIAGGGQFF. The variable domain in full, completed from reference TRBV2 and TRBJ2-1, reads EPEVTQTPSHQVTQMGQEVILRCVPISNHLYFYWYRQILGQKVEFLVSFYNNEISEKSEIFDDQFSVERPDGSNFTLKIRSTKLEDSAMYFCASSSGLIAGGGQFFGPGTRLTVL.